A single sample gave rise to the 28 T cell receptor beta chains below, sequenced in a study of memory B cells and T cells in multiple sclerosis. The table came from immunoSEQ multiplex PCR; TCRdb's copy has only in-frame clones and leaves some out. In the table there are approximately 7,800 clones, 58% of which are singletons. The sequenced sample was memory (CD45RO+) CD8+ T cells from blood. These TCRs come from a human donor with multiple sclerosis.

The V call is TRBV7-9, the J call TRBJ2-1, with D tentatively TRBD1 (6 bases). The CDR3 runs 15 residues. V was shortened by 7 bases and J by 2 bases, with 15 bases between the two germline ends. Germline V lookup: CDR1 SEHNR, CDR2 FQNEAQ (reference sequence). Written as DNA, the CDR3 is TGTGCCAGCACTCAAACCTGGGACACCTACAATGAGCAGTTCTTC. It encodes CASTQTWDTYNEQFF.

This clone has a handful of counts. J is TRBJ2-7 and V is TRBV5-5; tentative D call: TRBD1 (5 bases). Per germline, CDR1 SGHKS and CDR2 YYEKEE (reference sequence). CDR3 size: 15 residues. Between the trimmed V and J ends, which lost 0 bases and 5 bases, there was a span of 15 bases. This CDR3 is CASSLAGAPLNEQYF. DNA of the CDR3: TGTGCCAGCAGCTTGGCTGGGGCCCCTCTAAACGAGCAGTACTTC.

This clone is medium-sized. The rearrangement joins TRBV28 to TRBJ2-1; 9 positions match TRBD2. V lost 6 bases, J lost 8 bases, and 11 bases stayed unmatched. The CDR3 covers 15 residues. The V gene's germline CDR1 is MDHEN and CDR2 SYDVKM. The CDR3 nucleotides are TGTGCCAGCAGCGACCGGGCTAGCGGGACACATGAGCAGTTCTTC. It is translated as CASSDRASGTHEQFF. The full variable domain, rest sourced from reference TRBV28 and TRBJ2-1, is DVKVTQSSRYLVKRTGEKVFLECVQDMDHENMFWYRQDPGLGLRLIYFSYDVKMKEKGDIPEGYSVSREKKERFSLILESASTNQTSMYLCASSDRASGTHEQFFGPGTRLTVL.

V gene TRBV6-1 combines with J gene TRBJ1-3; TRBD1 matches 7 bases. The CDR3 has 15 residues. Trimming at V came to 5 bases and at J to 4 bases, leaving 8 bases not matched to a gene. CDR1 MNHNS and CDR2 SASEGT come from the germline V gene. In nucleotides, the CDR3 is TGTGCCAGCAGTCAACAGGGGAGTTCAGGAAACACCATATATTTT. This sequence encodes CASSQQGSSGNTIYF.

By share, this clone counts as medium-sized (0.01 to 0.1%). The chain combines TRBV4-1 with TRBJ1-1; 7 bases match TRBD1. CDR1 MGHRA and CDR2 YSYEKL come from the germline V gene. With 4 bases clipped from V and 3 bases from J, the junction kept 5 bases outside the gene matches. This CDR3 region has 14 residues. DNA for the CDR3: TGCGCCAGCAGCCGAAGACAGGGTCACACTGAAGCTTTCTTT. It encodes CASSRRQGHTEAFF.

The chain is built from TRBV6-5 and TRBJ1-1; D possibly corresponds to TRBD1 (6 bases). This CDR3 comprises 14 residues. Trimming cost V 5 bases and J 1 base, with 11 bases left between them. Germline V CDR1 and CDR2: MNHEY, SVGAGI. This chain's CDR3 is CASSRTGRNTEAFF. The DNA for the CDR3 is TGTGCCAGCAGTCGAACAGGGAGGAACACTGAAGCTTTCTTT.

The chain combines TRBV7-2 with TRBJ1-1; the D gene is possibly TRBD1 (5 bases). Germline lookup yields CDR1 SGHTA and CDR2 FQGNSA. The V and J ends lost 4 bases and 11 bases respectively, with 17 bases between them. There are 13 residues in the CDR3. In DNA, the CDR3 is TGTGCCAGCAGCTCGCGTGCGGGGGTGGAGGCTTTCTTT. Translated: CASSSRAGVEAFF.

V is TRBV28 and J is TRBJ2-7, with 11 bases lining up with TRBD1. The V segment lost 5 bases and the J segment 2 bases; nucleotides outside the gene matches: 5. The CDR3 sequence is 15 residues long. CDR1 and CDR2 from the germline V gene are MDHEN and SYDVKM. CDR3 DNA sequence: TGTGCCAGCAGTCCCCGGACAGGGGGCACCTACGAGCAGTACTTC. Translating it yields CASSPRTGGTYEQYF.

For this clone: The junction differs from germline at one of its ends, possibly a read error. The chain has TRBV7-7 and TRBJ1-4; D unclear. Germline CDR1 reads SSHAT; CDR2 reads FNYEAQ (reference sequence). CDR3 size: 15 residues. CDR3 in amino acids: CASSLTPGLNEKLFF. The CDR3 coding sequence is TGTGCTAGCAGCTTAACGCCTGGCCTTAATGAAAAACTGTTTTTT.

The chain combines TRBV19 with TRBJ2-7, with 10 bases matching TRBD2. This CDR3 has 14 amino acids. Germline trimming cut 5 bases from V and 5 bases from J; bases unmatched to any gene: 6. Germline V CDR1 and CDR2: LNHDA, SQIVND (reference sequence). Here the CDR3 DNA reads TGTGCCAGTAGTTTTAGCGGGAGGTCTGACGAGCAGTACTTC. Residues: CASSFSGRSDEQYF. Using reference TRBV19 and TRBJ2-7 for the parts outside the CDR3, the full variable domain is DGGITQSPKYLFRKEGQNVTLSCEQNLNHDAMYWYRQDPGQGLRLIYYSQIVNDFQKGDIAEGYSVSREKKESFPLTVTSAQKNPTAFYLCASSFSGRSDEQYFGPGTRLTVT.

The rearrangement joins TRBV28 to TRBJ1-2, with TRBD1 matching over 8 bases. Per the germline V gene, CDR1 is MDHEN and CDR2 is SYDVKM. V was clipped by 5 bases and J by 0 bases; unmatched bases: 5. The length of the CDR3 is 15 residues. CDR3: CASSGQGPANYGYTF. The CDR3 nucleotides read TGTGCCAGCAGTGGACAGGGACCGGCTAACTATGGCTACACCTTC.

The CDR3 coding sequence is TGTGCCAGCGTTACAGGGAGGGGGGGGGAGACCCAGTACTTC. Protein: CASVTGRGGETQYF. V is TRBV6-6 and J is TRBJ2-5; TRBD2 might be the D (7 bases). Germline CDR1 is MNHNY and CDR2 is SVGAGI (reference sequence). V was pared by 8 bases and J by 5 bases, with 18 bases between. The CDR3 spans 14 residues.

This clone came up a few times. This chain connects TRBV28 to TRBJ2-3, with 7 bases identical to TRBD2. The CDR3 has 17 amino acids. The germline gives CDR1 MDHEN, CDR2 SYDVKM. The junction had 13 bases not matched to a gene; V was cut back by 1 base and J by 6 bases. The CDR3 nucleotides are TGTGCCAGCAGTTTATTCTCTAGCGGAAATACGAGGGATACGCAGTATTTT. It codes for CASSLFSSGNTRDTQYF.

V usage is TRBV6-6 and J usage is TRBJ2-5; D is perhaps TRBD1 (6 bases). The CDR3 sequence is 15 residues long. The germline CDR1 and CDR2 sequences are MNHNY and SVGAGI (reference sequence). V lost 2 bases, J lost 5 bases, and 15 bases lay in between. The CDR3 reads CASSYPEFDRETQYF. The CDR3 nucleotides are TGTGCCAGCAGTTACCCCGAATTTGACAGGGAGACCCAGTACTTC.

The chain recombines TRBV6-1 with TRBJ1-6; D not resolved. Germline V gene sequence: CDR1 MNHNS, CDR2 SASEGT. V lost 2 bases to trimming and J lost 0 bases, with 8 bases between them. CDR3 length: 16 residues. The CDR3 reads CASSELESSYNSPLHF. The CDR3 DNA reads TGTGCCAGCAGTGAACTTGAGAGCTCCTATAATTCACCCCTCCACTTT.

The V gene is TRBV5-1, the J gene TRBJ2-7; the D gene is possibly TRBD1 (5 bases). Germline V lookup: CDR1 SGHRS, CDR2 YFSETQ. The CDR3 has 12 residues. V lost 4 bases and J 4 bases, leaving 9 bases between the germline ends. The CDR3 loop is CASSPTGYEQYF. The DNA of the CDR3 is TGCGCCAGCAGCCCCACAGGATACGAGCAGTACTTC.

V is TRBV10-3 and J is TRBJ2-2; 10 bases match TRBD2. The CDR3 sequence is 14 residues long. J was trimmed by 5 bases and V by 6 bases; bases with no gene match: 3. Germline values: CDR1 ENHRY, CDR2 SYGVKD. Here the CDR3 DNA reads TGTGCCATCAGGCTAGCGGGAGAGACCGGGGAGCTGTTTTTT. Protein product: CAIRLAGETGELFF.

The chain has TRBV29-1 and TRBJ2-3; TRBD2 aligns across 7 bases. Germline-derived CDR1 and CDR2 are SQVTM and ANQGSEA. This CDR3 is built from 13 residues. V lost 4 bases and J lost 2; bases outside the gene matches: 3. DNA of the CDR3: TGCAGCGTTGGTAGCGGGTACACAGATACGCAGTATTTT. Amino acid sequence: CSVGSGYTDTQYF.

The CDR3 DNA is TGTGCCAGCAGCTTGGTTGCGGGGGGCGGCCCCTACAATGAGCAGTTCTTC. This gives the protein CASSLVAGGGPYNEQFF. This sequence joins TRBV5-4 and TRBJ2-1; 8 bases are shared with TRBD2. After removal of 0 bases from V and 2 bases from J, the junction contained 7 bases not matched to a gene. The germline V gene encodes CDR1 SGHNT and CDR2 YYREEE (reference sequence). This CDR3 is 17 amino acids long.

This clone appeared a single time. The chain employs TRBV28 and TRBJ2-5, with TRBD1 identical over 9 bases. Germline CDR1 and CDR2: MDHEN and SYDVKM. The length of the CDR3 is 15 residues. Losses at the gene ends were 2 bases for V and 2 bases for J; bases not matched to a gene: 3. The DNA of the CDR3 is TGTGCCAGCAGTTTACCGACAGGGGGTCAAGAGACCCAGTACTTC. Its protein is CASSLPTGGQETQYF.

As regards this clone: The sample holds other DNA sequences that translate to the same CDR3. This chain links TRBV6-1 with TRBJ2-7, with D unclear. V shed 1 base and J shed 1 base, with 8 bases lying between them. The CDR3 is made up of 14 amino acids. The germline V gene has CDR1 MNHNS and CDR2 SASEGT. The CDR3 region has the DNA TGTGCCAGCAGTGAAGTTTCGGGTTCCTACGAGCAGTACTTC. It specifies CASSEVSGSYEQYF.

This chain uses TRBV19 with TRBJ1-1; D not resolved. The V end lost 5 bases, the J end lost 5 bases, and 12 bases lay between the germline ends. The CDR3 consists of 13 residues. CDR1 and CDR2 from the germline V gene are LNHDA and SQIVND (reference sequence). Here the CDR3 DNA reads TGTGCCAGTAGTCATTTCCGAGGTACTGAAGCTTTCTTT. This gives the protein CASSHFRGTEAFF.

The chain is built from TRBV11-3 and TRBJ2-1; possible D gene TRBD1, 5 bases. CDR1 is SGHNT and CDR2 is YENEEA in the germline V gene. The CDR3 is made up of 13 amino acids. With 5 bases removed from V and 4 bases from J, the gap between germline ends came to 9 bases. The CDR3 reads CASSRDSYNEQFF. The CDR3 DNA reads as TGTGCCAGCAGCAGAGACAGTTACAATGAGCAGTTCTTC.

This clone ranks as medium-sized (0.01 to 0.1%). CDR3 sequence: CASAGTGAHEQYF. CDR3 nucleotide sequence: TGTGCCAGCGCCGGGACAGGGGCCCACGAGCAGTACTTC. The chain is built from TRBV6-6 and TRBJ2-7; 10 nucleotides agree with TRBD1. This CDR3 is built from 13 residues. Germline loops: CDR1 MNHNY, CDR2 SVGAGI (reference sequence). The junction had 6 bases not matched to a gene; V was cut back by 8 bases and J by 5 bases.

CDR3 DNA sequence: TGTGCCAGTAACCCAACCGGGACTAGCGGTTACAATGAGCAGTTCTTC. It codes for CASNPTGTSGYNEQFF. This chain uses TRBV19 with TRBJ2-1; TRBD2 matches 11 bases. V lost 7 bases and J lost 4; bases outside the gene matches: 9. This CDR3 is 16 amino acids long. CDR1 is LNHDA and CDR2 is SQIVND in the germline V gene (reference sequence).

J is TRBJ1-2 and V is TRBV6-1, with 10 bases fitting TRBD1. V was pared by 6 bases and J by 2 bases, with 6 bases of the junction left unmatched. This CDR3 has 15 residues. Germline V gene lookup returns CDR1 MNHNS and CDR2 SASEGT. In DNA form, the CDR3 reads TGTGCCAGCAGAAAAACGGGACAGGGGAACTATGGCTACACCTTC. Residues: CASRKTGQGNYGYTF.

This clone was seen a single time. Relative to the germline gene, one junction end is altered; a read error may explain this. Distinct nucleotide sequences in the sample also encode this CDR3. This rearrangement joins TRBV28 to TRBJ1-1; D gene uncertain. The CDR3 is 14 amino acids. In germline, CDR1 is MDHEN, CDR2 SYDVKM. The CDR3 reads CASSLYAGDTEAFF. The CDR3 DNA is TGTGCCAGCAGTTTATATGCGGGAGACACTGAAGCCTTCTTT.

The chain couples TRBV19 to TRBJ2-2; 7 bases are shared with TRBD2. Germline assignment: CDR1 LNHDA and CDR2 SQIVND (reference sequence). V lost 5 bases to trimming and J lost 4 bases; unmatched junction nucleotides: 7. CDR3 length: 15 residues. The CDR3 nucleotides are TGTGCCAGTAGTTTCCTCGGGGGGTCCACCGGGGAGCTGTTTTTT. Translated, it gives CASSFLGGSTGELFF. Variable domain in full (rest from reference TRBV19 and TRBJ2-2): DGGITQSPKYLFRKEGQNVTLSCEQNLNHDAMYWYRQDPGQGLRLIYYSQIVNDFQKGDIAEGYSVSREKKESFPLTVTSAQKNPTAFYLCASSFLGGSTGELFFGEGSRLTVL.